One sample yielded the 30 T cell receptor beta chains listed below, sequenced in a study of shared clonotypes between healthy human individuals (dated by TCRdb to about 2020). The method was the immunoSEQ multiplex PCR assay. TCRdb's version of the immuneACCESS table is confined to in-frame rearrangements and falls short of the full clone set. An unresolved V gene accounts for under half of the shortfall where checked; the remainder is of unknown origin. In this sample the table shows under 2,500,000 clones, approximately 96% of which occur a single time. The ten largest account for roughly 0.13% of the sample. The sequenced sample was naive CD4+ T cells sorted from blood. Read against the paper, the sample's cell subset or site label means: CD45RA+ positively selected. The receptor set was obtained from a man between 18 and 35 years old in good health.

This chain connects TRBV30 to TRBJ2-7; D is unclear. The CDR3 consists of 13 residues. V lost 0 bases and J lost 5, with 11 bases in between. The germline CDR1 and CDR2 sequences are GTSNPN and SVGIG (reference sequence). The DNA for the CDR3 is TGTGCCTGGAGTGTAGTGGGGTTTCACGAGCAGTACTTC. Translating gives CAWSVVGFHEQYF.

CDR3 sequence (DNA): TGTGCCAGCACGGATAGGGGGCGCACCGGGGAGCTGTTTTTT. Its translation: CASTDRGRTGELFF. The genes are TRBV28 and TRBJ2-2, with TRBD1 matching 7 bases. Germline trimming cut 7 bases from V and 4 bases from J; bases unmatched to any gene: 6. The CDR3 consists of 14 residues. The germline V gene encodes CDR1 MDHEN and CDR2 SYDVKM.

The genes are TRBV30 and TRBJ1-6; the match to TRBD1 covers 9 bases. J gave up 7 bases and V 0 bases, and 4 bases lay outside the gene matches. This CDR3 has 15 amino acids. Germline V gene lookup returns CDR1 GTSNPN and CDR2 SVGIG (reference sequence). In DNA form, the CDR3 reads TGTGCCTGGAGTGTATTACAGGGGGCGAATTCACCCCTCCACTTT. Protein: CAWSVLQGANSPLHF.

The chain is built from TRBV29-1 and TRBJ1-1; perhaps TRBD1 as D (5 bases). Trimming removed 4 bases at V and 4 bases at J, with 7 bases between. Looked up from germline, CDR1 is SQVTM and CDR2 is ANQGSEA. The CDR3 sequence is 11 residues long. CDR3 sequence: CSVGGTTEAFF. For the CDR3, the DNA is TGCAGCGTTGGGGGGACCACTGAAGCTTTCTTT. Looking up the rest from reference TRBV29-1 and TRBJ1-1 gives the full variable domain: SAVISQKPSRDICQRGTSLTIQCQVDSQVTMMFWYRQQPGQSLTLIATANQGSEATYESGFVIDKFPISRPNLTFSTLTVSNMSPEDSSIYLCSVGGTTEAFFGQGTRLTVV.

This clone was detected only once. The chain employs TRBV10-3 and TRBJ1-6; possibly TRBD1 for D (5 bases). This CDR3 region has 18 residues. With 3 bases removed from V and 0 bases from J, the gap between germline ends came to 15 bases. Germline V gives CDR1 ENHRY, CDR2 SYGVKD. CDR3: CAISEGVTRLSYNSPLHF. Here the CDR3 DNA reads TGTGCCATCAGTGAAGGGGTTACTCGCCTCTCCTATAATTCACCCCTCCACTTT.

This clone was seen once. The V gene is TRBV6-6, the J gene TRBJ1-4; a weak D match, TRBD1 (5 bases). Looked up from germline, CDR1 is MNHNY and CDR2 is SVGAGI (reference sequence). The V and J ends lost 1 base and 3 bases respectively, with 12 bases between them. This CDR3 is 16 amino acids long. This CDR3 is CASSYWGQGANEKLFF. The CDR3 nucleotides read TGTGCCAGCAGTTACTGGGGTCAGGGAGCTAATGAAAAACTGTTTTTT.

CDR3 nucleotide sequence: TGTGCCCACAAGGAACTCGGCGGCTCCTACAATGAGCAGTTCTTC. Translated: CAHKELGGSYNEQFF. This chain connects TRBV5-4 to TRBJ2-1; D not resolved. Germline loops: CDR1 SGHNT, CDR2 YYREEE (reference sequence). The germline V and J ends were trimmed by 10 bases and 0 bases, with 17 bases remaining between them. This CDR3 spans 15 amino acids.

In its sample, this clone was seen a few times. This chain connects TRBV7-6 to TRBJ1-2; no clear D gene. V lost 3 bases and J 3 bases, leaving 8 bases between the germline ends. The CDR3 covers 13 residues. Germline-derived CDR1 and CDR2 are SGHVS and FNYEAQ. The CDR3 region is CASSFGQDYGYTF. The DNA of the CDR3 is TGTGCCAGCAGCTTTGGGCAGGACTATGGCTACACCTTC.

The gene calls are TRBV5-1 and TRBJ2-1; 9 nucleotides align to TRBD2. The length of the CDR3 is 16 residues. Germline-derived CDR1 and CDR2 are SGHRS and YFSETQ. The J segment lost 8 bases and the V segment lost 0 bases, leaving 9 bases of the junction unmatched. CDR3 sequence: CASSLATSGLGDEQFF. The CDR3 coding sequence is TGCGCCAGCAGCTTGGCAACTAGCGGGCTCGGGGATGAGCAGTTCTTC.

In this sample, this clone turned up once. V usage is TRBV19 and J usage is TRBJ2-3; TRBD2 agrees at 8 bases. This CDR3 contains 15 residues. Per germline, CDR1 LNHDA and CDR2 SQIVND (reference sequence). With 9 bases clipped from V and 5 bases from J, the junction kept 13 bases outside the gene matches. The CDR3 here is CASRRGAGDGDTQYF. CDR3 DNA: TGTGCCAGCCGTAGAGGAGCGGGAGATGGAGATACGCAGTATTTT.

The chain is built from TRBV6-5 and TRBJ1-6, with 9 bases lining up with TRBD1. In germline, CDR1 is MNHEY, CDR2 SVGAGI. With V trimmed by 2 bases and J by 8 bases, 1 base remained unmatched. The CDR3 is 14 amino acids. Here the CDR3 DNA reads TGTGCCAGCAGTTACGGGACAGGGTATTCACCCCTCCACTTT. Translation: CASSYGTGYSPLHF.

The V and J genes are TRBV5-4 and TRBJ2-7; D is possibly TRBD2 (5 bases). There are 15 residues in the CDR3. Germline CDR1 and CDR2: SGHNT and YYREEE (reference sequence). Trimming shortened V by 3 bases and J by 3 bases, and 16 bases separated the two germline ends. As DNA, the CDR3 is TGTGCCAGCAGCTCGGGGAGTGAGGCGCGCTACGAGCAGTACTTC. Protein sequence: CASSSGSEARYEQYF.

The chain combines TRBV28 with TRBJ1-4; TRBD1 aligns across 7 bases. CDR3 size: 15 residues. Germline loops: CDR1 MDHEN, CDR2 SYDVKM. V gave up 5 bases and J gave up 8 bases; unmatched junction bases: 11. In DNA, the CDR3 is TGTGCCAGCAGTCTGGACAGGTCCTTGGAGGAAAAACTGTTTTTT. It translates to CASSLDRSLEEKLFF.

The chain carries TRBV6-1 and TRBJ2-7; 13 bases agree with TRBD2. The ends lost 3 bases at V and 3 bases at J; junction bases unmatched: 5. The germline V gene has CDR1 MNHNS and CDR2 SASEGT. The CDR3 sequence is 16 residues long. The CDR3: CASSDLRLAGGYEQYF. Here the CDR3 DNA reads TGTGCCAGCAGTGATCTGCGACTAGCGGGGGGCTACGAGCAGTACTTC.

This sequence joins TRBV10-3 and TRBJ2-3; D uncertain. Germline CDR1 reads ENHRY; CDR2 reads SYGVKD. The V end was cut by 7 bases, the J end by 2 bases, with 10 bases between. The CDR3 covers 13 residues. The CDR3 DNA reads as TGTGCCATCAACCCGGCCCCCACAGATACGCAGTATTTT. Translation gives CAINPAPTDTQYF.

The CDR3 DNA reads as TGCGCCAGCAGCCAAGATCATGATTACGTCTCCACAGATACGCAGTATTTT. Translated, it gives CASSQDHDYVSTDTQYF. The chain links TRBV4-1 to TRBJ2-3, with no clear D. Trimming left V 0 bases short and J 2 bases short, with 15 bases between. This CDR3 spans 17 amino acids. Germline CDR1 reads MGHRA; CDR2 reads YSYEKL.

The chain uses TRBV5-1 and TRBJ2-3; 12 bases are shared with TRBD2. Per the germline V gene, CDR1 is SGHRS and CDR2 is YFSETQ. The CDR3 consists of 16 residues. V lost 0 bases to trimming and J lost 5 bases; unmatched junction nucleotides: 4. The CDR3 sequence: CASSLGLAGALDTQYF. The CDR3 nucleotides are TGCGCCAGCAGCTTGGGACTAGCGGGGGCCTTAGATACGCAGTATTTT. The full variable domain, in which reference TRBV5-1 and TRBJ2-3 provide the parts outside the CDR3, is KAGVTQTPRYLIKTRGQQVTLSCSPISGHRSVSWYQQTPGQGLQFLFEYFSETQRNKGNFPGRFSGRQFSNSRSEMNVSTLELGDSALYLCASSLGLAGALDTQYFGPGTRLTVL.

CDR3 sequence (DNA): TGCGCCAGCAGTGATTCGGGGGTAGGGGCAGATACGCAGTATTTT. This gives the protein CASSDSGVGADTQYF. V gene TRBV10-1 combines with J gene TRBJ2-3, with a tentative D call TRBD2 (6 bases). Trimming pared 3 bases from V and 4 bases from J, leaving 14 bases between. This CDR3 comprises 15 residues. Germline values: CDR1 WNHNN, CDR2 SYGVQD (reference sequence).

On this clone: The sample carries other DNA sequences with the same CDR3. The rearrangement links TRBV5-1 to TRBJ2-2, with unresolved D. Trimming stripped 0 bases from V and 1 base from J, with 7 bases between. Germline CDR1 reads SGHRS; CDR2 reads YFSETQ. The CDR3 is 15 residues long. This CDR3 is CASSLDSGNTGELFF. The CDR3 DNA reads as TGCGCCAGCAGCTTGGATTCCGGGAACACCGGGGAGCTGTTTTTT.

The V and J genes are TRBV30 and TRBJ1-4; no definite D call. V was cut by 0 bases and J by 7 bases, with 12 bases left in between. This CDR3 is 14 amino acids long. CDR1 and CDR2 from the germline V gene are GTSNPN and SVGIG (reference sequence). The chain's CDR3 is CAWSVLSFREKLFF. In DNA form, the CDR3 reads TGTGCCTGGAGTGTACTTTCGTTTCGTGAAAAACTGTTTTTT.

This chain joins TRBV11-2 and TRBJ2-1, with TRBD2 matching 12 bases. Germline-derived CDR1 and CDR2 are SGHAT and FQNNGV. The CDR3 totals 17 residues. The V gene end was trimmed by 4 bases and the J gene end by 6 bases; junction bases not matched to a gene: 10. The CDR3 nucleotides read TGTGCCAGCAGCTCCCGACTAGCGGGAGAGCTAGGCAATGAGCAGTTCTTC. Amino acids: CASSSRLAGELGNEQFF. Looking up the rest from reference TRBV11-2 and TRBJ2-1 gives the full variable domain: EAGVAQSPRYKIIEKRQSVAFWCNPISGHATLYWYQQILGQGPKLLIQFQNNGVVDDSQLPKDRFSAERLKGVDSTLKIQPAKLEDSAVYLCASSSRLAGELGNEQFFGPGTRLTVL.

This chain links TRBV15 with TRBJ2-1; 11 bases map to TRBD2. The CDR3 extends over 19 amino acids. The germline V gene encodes CDR1 LNHNV and CDR2 YYDKDF (reference sequence). J lost 5 bases, V lost 1 base, and 13 bases had no gene match. The CDR3 nucleotides are TGTGCCACCAGCAGAGCTGGGCTAGCGGGGGGTACTCCCAACAATGAGCAGTTCTTC. Protein: CATSRAGLAGGTPNNEQFF. Full variable domain (missing parts from reference TRBV15 and TRBJ2-1): DAMVIQNPRYQVTQFGKPVTLSCSQTLNHNVMYWYQQKSSQAPKLLFHYYDKDFNNEADTPDNFQSRRPNTSFCFLDIRSPGLGDTAMYLCATSRAGLAGGTPNNEQFFGPGTRLTVL.

The rearrangement uses TRBV28 and TRBJ2-3; D gene unclear. Deletions cut 8 bases from V and 4 bases from J, with 10 bases between. This CDR3 spans 12 amino acids. Germline V gene data show CDR1 as MDHEN and CDR2 as SYDVKM. In DNA, the CDR3 is TGTGCCAGCGGCGAGTACTCAGATACGCAGTATTTT. The encoded protein is CASGEYSDTQYF.

V and J are TRBV5-1 and TRBJ2-2; D perhaps matches TRBD2 (7 bases). Trimming took 2 bases from V and 3 from J, leaving 14 bases between them. The CDR3 runs to 16 residues. Germline V lookup: CDR1 SGHRS, CDR2 YFSETQ. In DNA form, the CDR3 reads TGCGCCAGCAGCTTTGCGGGGGCGGGCGACACCGGGGAGCTGTTTTTT. It is translated as CASSFAGAGDTGELFF.

V gene TRBV6-5 combines with J gene TRBJ1-1; TRBD1 matches at 7 bases. V lost 2 bases, J lost 11 bases, and 8 bases stayed unmatched. The germline CDR1 and CDR2 sequences are MNHEY and SVGAGI. This CDR3 comprises 13 residues. The CDR3 DNA sequence: TGTGCCAGCAGTTACCCTCAGGGGGGACGGGCTTTCTTT. Amino acid sequence: CASSYPQGGRAFF.

V usage is TRBV4-3 and J usage is TRBJ2-2, with D uncertain. Trimming cost V 4 bases and J 5 bases, with 11 bases left between them. Germline CDR1 and CDR2: LGHNA and YSLEER. This CDR3 region has 14 residues. CDR3 loop: CASSPGPATGELFF. For the CDR3, the DNA is TGCGCCAGCAGCCCGGGTCCGGCGACCGGGGAGCTGTTTTTT.

The V call is TRBV5-1, the J call TRBJ1-1; the D is unclear. The CDR3 is 13 amino acids. Between the trimmed V and J ends, which lost 1 base and 3 bases, there was a span of 7 bases. CDR1 is SGHRS, CDR2 YFSETQ, per germline. CDR3 protein: CASSLSPDTEAFF. In DNA, the CDR3 is TGCGCCAGCAGCTTGTCCCCCGACACTGAAGCTTTCTTT.

The rearrangement links TRBV5-6 to TRBJ2-3, with 7 positions matching TRBD2. The V gene's germline CDR1 is SGHDT and CDR2 YYEEEE. CDR3 length: 16 amino acids. V lost 7 bases to trimming and J lost 4 bases; unmatched junction nucleotides: 15. The CDR3 reads CASGRVMATSADTQYF. The CDR3 nucleotides are TGTGCCAGCGGGAGGGTTATGGCGACGTCCGCAGATACGCAGTATTTT. The full variable domain, in which reference TRBV5-6 and TRBJ2-3 provide the parts outside the CDR3, is DAGVTQSPTHLIKTRGQQVTLRCSPKSGHDTVSWYQQALGQGPQFIFQYYEEEERQRGNFPDRFSGHQFPNYSSELNVNALLLGDSALYLCASGRVMATSADTQYFGPGTRLTVL.

Details on this clone: This sample also contains other DNA sequences that code for the same CDR3. CDR3 sequence: CASSLDRAQETQYF. DNA of the CDR3: TGTGCCAGCAGCTTGGACAGGGCGCAAGAGACCCAGTACTTC. The chain is built from TRBV5-6 and TRBJ2-5, with a tentative D call TRBD1 (6 bases). The V end lost 0 bases, the J end lost 2 bases, and 8 bases lay between the germline ends. The CDR3 extends over 14 amino acids. Per the germline V gene, CDR1 is SGHDT and CDR2 is YYEEEE.

The rearrangement uses TRBV7-9 and TRBJ2-2; TRBD1 agrees at 8 bases. V shed 3 bases and J 0 bases; nucleotides not matched to a gene: 0. Per the germline V gene, CDR1 is SEHNR and CDR2 is FQNEAQ (reference sequence). This CDR3 region has 15 residues. Written as DNA, the CDR3 is TGTGCCAGCAGCTTGGGACAGGCGAACACCGGGGAGCTGTTTTTT. Encoded protein: CASSLGQANTGELFF.